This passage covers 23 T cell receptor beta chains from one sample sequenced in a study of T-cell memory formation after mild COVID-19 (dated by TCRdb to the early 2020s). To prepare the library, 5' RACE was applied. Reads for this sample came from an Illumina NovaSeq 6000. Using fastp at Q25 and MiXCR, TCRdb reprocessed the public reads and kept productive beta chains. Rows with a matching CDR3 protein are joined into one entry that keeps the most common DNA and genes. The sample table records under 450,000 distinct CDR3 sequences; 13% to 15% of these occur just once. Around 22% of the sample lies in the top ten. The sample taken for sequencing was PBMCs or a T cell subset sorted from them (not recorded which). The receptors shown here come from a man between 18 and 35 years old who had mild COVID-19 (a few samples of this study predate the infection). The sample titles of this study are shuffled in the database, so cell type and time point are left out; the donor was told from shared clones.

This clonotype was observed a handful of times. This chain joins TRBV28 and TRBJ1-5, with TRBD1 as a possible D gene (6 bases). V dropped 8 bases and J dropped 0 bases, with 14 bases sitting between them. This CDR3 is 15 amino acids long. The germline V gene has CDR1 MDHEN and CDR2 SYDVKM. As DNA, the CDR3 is TGTGCCAGCCTACCCCACAGGGTTAGCAATCAGCCCCAGCATTTT. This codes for CASLPHRVSNQPQHF.

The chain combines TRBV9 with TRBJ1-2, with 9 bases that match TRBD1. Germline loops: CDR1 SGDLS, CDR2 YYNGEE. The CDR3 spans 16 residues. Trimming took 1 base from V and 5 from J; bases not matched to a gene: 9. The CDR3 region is CASSVNGQGRGYGYTF. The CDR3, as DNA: TGTGCCAGCAGCGTAAATGGACAGGGGCGGGGATATGGCTACACCTTC.

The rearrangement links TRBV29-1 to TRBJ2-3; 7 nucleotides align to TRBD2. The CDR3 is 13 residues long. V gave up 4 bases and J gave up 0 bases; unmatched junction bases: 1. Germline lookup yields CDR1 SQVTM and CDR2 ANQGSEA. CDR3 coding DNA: TGCAGCGTTGTGCGGGGGAGCACAGATACGCAGTATTTT. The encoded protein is CSVVRGSTDTQYF.

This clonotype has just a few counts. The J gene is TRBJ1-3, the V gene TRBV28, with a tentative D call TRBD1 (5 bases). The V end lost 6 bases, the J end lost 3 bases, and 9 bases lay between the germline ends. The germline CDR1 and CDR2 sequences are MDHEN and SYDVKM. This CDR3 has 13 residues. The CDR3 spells CASSRRVGNTIYF. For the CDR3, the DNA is TGTGCCAGCAGCCGCAGGGTTGGAAACACCATATATTTT.

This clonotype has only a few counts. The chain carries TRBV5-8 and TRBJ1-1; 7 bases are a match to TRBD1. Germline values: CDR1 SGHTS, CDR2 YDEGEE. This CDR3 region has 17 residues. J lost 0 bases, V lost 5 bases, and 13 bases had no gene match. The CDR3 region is CASRLLTGVVMNTEAFF. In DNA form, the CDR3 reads TGTGCCAGCAGACTCCTAACAGGGGTGGTAATGAACACTGAAGCTTTCTTT.

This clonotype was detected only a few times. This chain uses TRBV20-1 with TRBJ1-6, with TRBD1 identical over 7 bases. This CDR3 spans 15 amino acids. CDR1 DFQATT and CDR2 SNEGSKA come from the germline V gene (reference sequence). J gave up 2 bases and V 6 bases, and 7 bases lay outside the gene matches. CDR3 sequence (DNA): TGCAGTGCAACACTCGGGACAGCCTATAATTCACCCCTCCACTTT. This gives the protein CSATLGTAYNSPLHF.

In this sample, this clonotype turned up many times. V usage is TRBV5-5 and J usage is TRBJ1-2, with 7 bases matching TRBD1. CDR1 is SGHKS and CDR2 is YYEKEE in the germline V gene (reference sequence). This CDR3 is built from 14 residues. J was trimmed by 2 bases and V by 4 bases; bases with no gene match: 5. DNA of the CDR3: TGTGCCAGCAGCCCGGGGGACAGCAACTATGGCTACACCTTC. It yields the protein CASSPGDSNYGYTF.

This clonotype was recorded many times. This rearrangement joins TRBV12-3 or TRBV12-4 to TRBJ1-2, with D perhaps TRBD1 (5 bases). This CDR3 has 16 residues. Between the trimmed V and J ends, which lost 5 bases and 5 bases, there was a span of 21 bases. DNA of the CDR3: TGTGCCAGCAGTCCGAGCCCGGGACTCCTCCTATATGGCTACACCTTC. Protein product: CASSPSPGLLLYGYTF.

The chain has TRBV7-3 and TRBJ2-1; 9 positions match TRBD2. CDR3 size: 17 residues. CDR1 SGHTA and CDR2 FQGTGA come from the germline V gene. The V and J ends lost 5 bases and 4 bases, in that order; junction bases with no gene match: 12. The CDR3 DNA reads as TGTGCCAGCAGCCCCACAGGCGGGGGGGCGGTTTACAATGAGCAGTTCTTC. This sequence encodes CASSPTGGGAVYNEQFF.

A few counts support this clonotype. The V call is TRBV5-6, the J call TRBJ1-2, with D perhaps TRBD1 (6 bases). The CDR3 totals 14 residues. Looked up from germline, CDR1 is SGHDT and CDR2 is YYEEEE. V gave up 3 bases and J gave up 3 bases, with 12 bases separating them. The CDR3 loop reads CASSSGTLHYGYTF. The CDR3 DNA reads TGTGCCAGCAGCTCCGGGACACTACACTATGGCTACACCTTC.

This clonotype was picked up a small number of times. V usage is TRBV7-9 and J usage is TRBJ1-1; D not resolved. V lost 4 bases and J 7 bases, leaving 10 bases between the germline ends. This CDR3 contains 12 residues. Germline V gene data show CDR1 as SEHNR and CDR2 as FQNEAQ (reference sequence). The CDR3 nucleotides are TGTGCCAGCAGCTCGAGCCTTATTGAAGCTTTCTTT. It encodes CASSSSLIEAFF.

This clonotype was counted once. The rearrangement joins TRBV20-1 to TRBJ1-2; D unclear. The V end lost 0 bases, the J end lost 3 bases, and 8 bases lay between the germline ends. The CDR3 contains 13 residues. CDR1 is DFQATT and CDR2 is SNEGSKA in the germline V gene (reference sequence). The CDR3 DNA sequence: TGCAGTGCTAGAGATTACAGACACTATGGCTACACCTTC. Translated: CSARDYRHYGYTF.

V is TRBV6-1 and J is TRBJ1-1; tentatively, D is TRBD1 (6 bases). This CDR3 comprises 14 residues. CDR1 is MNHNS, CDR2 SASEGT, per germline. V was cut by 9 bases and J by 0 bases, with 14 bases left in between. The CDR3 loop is CASIRQVMNTEAFF. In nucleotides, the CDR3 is TGTGCCAGTATCCGACAGGTAATGAACACTGAAGCTTTCTTT.

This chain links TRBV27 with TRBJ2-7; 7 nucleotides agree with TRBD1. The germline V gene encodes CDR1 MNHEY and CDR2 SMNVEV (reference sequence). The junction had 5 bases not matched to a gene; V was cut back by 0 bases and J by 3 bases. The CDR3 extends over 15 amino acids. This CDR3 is CASSLSGTAFYEQYF. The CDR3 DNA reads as TGTGCCAGCAGTTTATCCGGGACAGCGTTCTACGAGCAGTACTTC.

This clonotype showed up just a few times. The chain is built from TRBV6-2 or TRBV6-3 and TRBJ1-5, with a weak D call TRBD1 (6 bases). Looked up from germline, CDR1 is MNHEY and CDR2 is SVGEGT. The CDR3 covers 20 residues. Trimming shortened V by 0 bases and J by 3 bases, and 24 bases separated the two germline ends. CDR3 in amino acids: CASSYSPLPRSDRINQPQHF. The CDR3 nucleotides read TGTGCCAGCAGTTACTCGCCGTTACCTCGGTCCGACAGGATCAATCAGCCCCAGCATTTT.

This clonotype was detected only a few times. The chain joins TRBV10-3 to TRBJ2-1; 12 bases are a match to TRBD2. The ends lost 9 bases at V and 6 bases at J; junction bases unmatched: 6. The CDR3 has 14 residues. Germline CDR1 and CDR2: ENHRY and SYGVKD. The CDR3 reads CAIASGGAINEQFF. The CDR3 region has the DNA TGTGCCATAGCTAGCGGGGGGGCCATCAATGAGCAGTTCTTC.

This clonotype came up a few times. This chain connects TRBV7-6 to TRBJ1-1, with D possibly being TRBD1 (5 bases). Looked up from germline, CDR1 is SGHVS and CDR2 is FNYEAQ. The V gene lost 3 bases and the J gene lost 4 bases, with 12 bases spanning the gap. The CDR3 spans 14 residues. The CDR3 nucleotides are TGTGCCAGCAGCTTTACGGGGCCTATCACTGAAGCTTTCTTT. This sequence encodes CASSFTGPITEAFF.

The CDR3 protein is CASSLGQGLGANVLTF. As DNA, the CDR3 is TGTGCCAGCAGCTTGGGGCAGGGACTTGGGGCCAACGTCCTGACTTTC. The V gene is TRBV5-4, the J gene TRBJ2-6; possibly TRBD2 for D (6 bases). Trimming took 0 bases from V and 3 from J, leaving 10 bases between them. The CDR3 runs 16 residues. Germline V lookup: CDR1 SGHNT, CDR2 YYREEE (reference sequence). Full variable domain (missing parts from reference TRBV5-4 and TRBJ2-6): ETGVTQSPTHLIKTRGQQVTLRCSSQSGHNTVSWYQQALGQGPQFIFQYYREEENGRGNFPPRFSGLQFPNYSSELNVNALELDDSALYLCASSLGQGLGANVLTFGAGSRLTVL.

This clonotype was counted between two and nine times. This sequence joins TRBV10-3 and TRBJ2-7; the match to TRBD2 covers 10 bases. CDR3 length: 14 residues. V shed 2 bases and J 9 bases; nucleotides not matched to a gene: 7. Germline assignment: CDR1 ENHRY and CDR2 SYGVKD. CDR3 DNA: TGTGCCATCAGTGAGACTAGCGGGGACTTTGGGCAGTACTTC. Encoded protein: CAISETSGDFGQYF.

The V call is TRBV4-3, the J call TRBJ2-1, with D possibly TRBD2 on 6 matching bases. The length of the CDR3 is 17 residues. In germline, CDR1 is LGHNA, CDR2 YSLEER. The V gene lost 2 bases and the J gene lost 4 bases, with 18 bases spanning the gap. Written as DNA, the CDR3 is TGCGCCAGCAGCCAAAGCGTTACGGGGGATACTTACAATGAGCAGTTCTTC. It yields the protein CASSQSVTGDTYNEQFF.

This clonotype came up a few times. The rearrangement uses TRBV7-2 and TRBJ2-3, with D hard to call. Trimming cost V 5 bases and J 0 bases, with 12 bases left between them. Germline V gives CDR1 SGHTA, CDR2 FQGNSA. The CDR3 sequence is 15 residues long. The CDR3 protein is CASSRSYLSTDTQYF. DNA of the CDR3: TGTGCCAGCAGCCGAAGTTACTTAAGCACAGATACGCAGTATTTT. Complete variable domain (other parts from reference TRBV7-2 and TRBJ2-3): GAGVSQSPSNKVTEKGKDVELRCDPISGHTALYWYRQSLGQGLEFLIYFQGNSAPDKSGLPSDRFSAERTGGSVSTLTIQRTQQEDSAVYLCASSRSYLSTDTQYFGPGTRLTVL.

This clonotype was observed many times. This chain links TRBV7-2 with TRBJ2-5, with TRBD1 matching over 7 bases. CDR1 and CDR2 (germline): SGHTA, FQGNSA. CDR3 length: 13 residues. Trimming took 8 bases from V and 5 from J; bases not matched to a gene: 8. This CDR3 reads CASSRARGETQYF. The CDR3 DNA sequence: TGTGCCAGCTCCCGGGCCAGGGGGGAGACCCAGTACTTC.

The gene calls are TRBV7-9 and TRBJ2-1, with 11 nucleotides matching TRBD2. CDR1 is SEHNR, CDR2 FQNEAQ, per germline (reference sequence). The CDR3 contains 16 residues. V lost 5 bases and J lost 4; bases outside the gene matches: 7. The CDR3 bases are TGTGCCAGCAGCCCCGACCTAGCGGGGGGATACAATGAGCAGTTCTTC. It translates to CASSPDLAGGYNEQFF.